The 27 T cell receptor beta chains presented below share a single source sample, sequenced in a study of T cells expressing NK-cell markers. TCRdb reprocessed the 5' RACE reads, with one entry per CDR3 protein and no DNA. This table lists about 460,000 distinct CDR3 sequences. Sequencing was performed on blood T cells: a sorted CD56 or NKG2C T cell subset, CD4+ or CD8+ T cells, or bulk PBMC T cells (not recorded which). The receptors here all came from a woman aged 45-65 years in good health.

V usage is TRBV20-1 and J usage is TRBJ2-1; the TCRdb call, TRBD2, lacks DNA for checking. The CDR3 consists of 15 residues. Germline values: CDR1 DFQATT, CDR2 SNEGSKA (reference sequence). CDR3 region: CSARDSSAGSNEQFF.

V is TRBV27 and J is TRBJ2-1; checking the TCRdb D call of TRBD2 is not possible without DNA. Germline CDR1 reads MNHEY; CDR2 reads SMNVEV (reference sequence). The length of the CDR3 is 17 residues. The chain's CDR3 is CASSLRLAGARYNEQFF.

V and J are TRBV12-3 or TRBV12-4 and TRBJ2-5; as DNA is missing, the TRBD1 call by TCRdb cannot be tested. This CDR3 comprises 15 residues. The CDR3 spells CASSLMGANRETQYF.

This chain links TRBV30 with TRBJ1-2; checking the TCRdb D call of TRBD1 is not possible without DNA. Germline V gene lookup returns CDR1 GTSNPN and CDR2 SVGIG (reference sequence). The CDR3 runs to 14 residues. The CDR3 loop reads CAWSEGQGDYGYTF.

The chain has TRBV12-3 or TRBV12-4 and TRBJ1-2; TCRdb reports TRBD1, a call that lacks DNA to check it against. There are 14 residues in the CDR3. CDR3 sequence: CASAQGAKRYGYTF.

This chain connects TRBV7-9 to TRBJ2-3; TCRdb picks TRBD2, but there is no DNA to check that call. Germline V CDR1 and CDR2: SEHNR, FQNEAQ (reference sequence). The CDR3 loop spans 14 amino acids. CDR3 in amino acids: CASSLEGPADTQYF.

The V call is TRBV3-1, the J call TRBJ1-1. This CDR3 has 14 amino acids. CDR1 is LGHDT, CDR2 YNNKEL, per germline (reference sequence). CDR3 residues: CASSPLLEGTEAFF.

The chain links TRBV20-1 to TRBJ2-5; the D gene TCRdb calls, TRBD2, cannot be checked with no DNA. CDR3 length equals 15 residues. CDR1 is DFQATT and CDR2 is SNEGSKA in the germline V gene (reference sequence). CDR3 amino acids: CSARPGQARQETQYF.

This chain links TRBV20-1 with TRBJ1-6. This CDR3 contains 13 residues. CDR1 and CDR2 (germline): DFQATT, SNEGSKA (reference sequence). The CDR3 loop reads CSSGLSNNSPLHF.

The rearrangement joins TRBV12-3 or TRBV12-4 to TRBJ2-2; TCRdb reports TRBD1, a call that lacks DNA to check it against. The CDR3 loop spans 16 amino acids. CDR3 protein: CASRPRTGGDTGELFF.

This rearrangement joins TRBV20-1 to TRBJ2-7. CDR1 DFQATT and CDR2 SNEGSKA come from the germline V gene (reference sequence). This CDR3 comprises 11 residues. CDR3 loop: CSARDSYGQYF.

The rearrangement links TRBV24-1 to TRBJ2-3. The CDR3 is 13 residues long. In germline, CDR1 is KGHDR, CDR2 SFDVKD. CDR3 loop: CATSVPATDTQYF.

This rearrangement joins TRBV5-1 to TRBJ2-7; TCRdb's D call of TRBD2 is untestable without DNA. The length of the CDR3 is 13 residues. From germline, CDR1 is SGHRS and CDR2 YFSETQ. Here the CDR3 reads CASMASGIGEQYF.

The CDR3 here is CASTRWRNSYEQYF. The chain recombines TRBV11-2 with TRBJ2-7. CDR1 is SGHAT and CDR2 is FQNNGV in the germline V gene. This CDR3 is built from 14 residues.

The J gene is TRBJ1-1, the V gene TRBV18. Germline V lookup: CDR1 KGHSH, CDR2 LQKENI. The CDR3 spans 12 residues. The CDR3 is CASSRPGIQAFF.

The rearrangement joins TRBV20-1 to TRBJ2-7; TCRdb picks TRBD2, but there is no DNA to check that call. CDR3 length: 15 residues. CDR1 and CDR2 from the germline V gene are DFQATT and SNEGSKA (reference sequence). The CDR3 reads CSAKLAGVSSNEQYF.

CDR3 protein: CASRKTGQANYGYTF. The chain uses TRBV6-1 and TRBJ1-2; with no DNA, the TCRdb D assignment of TRBD1 cannot be verified. The CDR3 totals 15 residues. Germline CDR1 MNHNS, CDR2 SASEGT.

V usage is TRBV12-3 or TRBV12-4 and J usage is TRBJ2-5. This CDR3 is 11 amino acids long. The CDR3 reads CASSRTETQYF.

The chain carries TRBV6-5 and TRBJ2-2; TCRdb proposes TRBD1, but this gene call is untestable without DNA. Germline values: CDR1 MNHEY, CDR2 SVGAGI. The CDR3 sequence is 15 residues long. CDR3 region: CASRVTGEWTGELFF.

The chain recombines TRBV12-3 or TRBV12-4 with TRBJ2-7; the TCRdb D gene call, TRBD1, has no DNA to confirm it. This CDR3 region has 15 residues. The CDR3 loop is CASSPRTGGLYEQYF.

The V call is TRBV4-1, the J call TRBJ2-5; TCRdb calls TRBD2, which cannot be checked without DNA. The germline V gene encodes CDR1 MGHRA and CDR2 YSYEKL. There are 14 residues in the CDR3. CDR3 region: CASSQVPVRETQYF.

This chain links TRBV11-2 with TRBJ2-7. The CDR3 has 16 amino acids. Germline values: CDR1 SGHAT, CDR2 FQNNGV. The CDR3 sequence: CASSLDGRPRAYEQYF.

The V call is TRBV12-3 or TRBV12-4, the J call TRBJ1-2; TCRdb's assignment of TRBD1 cannot be checked, as there is no DNA. The CDR3 spans 15 residues. CDR3: CASKHNRVDNYGYTF.

The chain has TRBV7-3 and TRBJ2-2; lacking DNA, the TRBD2 call made by TCRdb goes unchecked. CDR1 and CDR2 (germline): SGHTA, FQGTGA. This CDR3 spans 16 amino acids. The CDR3 loop reads CASSPLGGGDTGELFF. Full variable domain (missing parts from reference TRBV7-3 and TRBJ2-2): GAGVSQTPSNKVTEKGKYVELRCDPISGHTALYWYRQSLGQGPEFLIYFQGTGAADDSGLPNDRFFAVRPEGSVSTLKIQRTERGDSAVYLCASSPLGGGDTGELFFGEGSRLTVL.

This CDR3 reads CSTTPGAPDTQYF. This sequence joins TRBV20-1 and TRBJ2-3; the D call from TCRdb, TRBD1, cannot be confirmed without DNA. Germline loops: CDR1 DFQATT, CDR2 SNEGSKA (reference sequence). CDR3 size: 13 residues.

The chain uses TRBV18 and TRBJ1-1; TCRdb names TRBD1, which stays unverified in the absence of DNA. The CDR3 runs to 17 residues. Germline loops: CDR1 KGHSH, CDR2 LQKENI. The CDR3 loop reads CASSPKSGTEPNTEAFF.

The chain links TRBV29-1 to TRBJ2-3; TCRdb outputs TRBD1, but without DNA this stays unchecked. CDR1 and CDR2 from the germline V gene are SQVTM and ANQGSEA. This CDR3 is built from 14 residues. Here the CDR3 reads CSGGGTPGADTQYF.